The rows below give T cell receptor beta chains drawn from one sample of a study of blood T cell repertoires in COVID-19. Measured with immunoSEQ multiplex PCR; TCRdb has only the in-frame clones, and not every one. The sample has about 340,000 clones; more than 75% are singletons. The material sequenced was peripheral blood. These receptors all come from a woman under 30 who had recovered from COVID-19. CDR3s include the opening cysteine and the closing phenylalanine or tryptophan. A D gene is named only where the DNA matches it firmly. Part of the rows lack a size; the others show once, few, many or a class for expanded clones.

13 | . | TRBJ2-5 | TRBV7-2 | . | TGTGCCAGCAGCTTGAGGCGCCAAGAGACCCAGTACTTC | CASSLRRQETQYF
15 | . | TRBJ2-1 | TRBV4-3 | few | TGCGCCAGCAGCCGGGGAGAGAACCCCTACAATGAGCAGTTCTTC | CASSRGENPYNEQFF
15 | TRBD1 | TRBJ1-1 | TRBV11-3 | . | TGTGCCAGCAGCCCACGGACAGGGAAGAACACTGAAGCTTTCTTT | CASSPRTGKNTEAFF
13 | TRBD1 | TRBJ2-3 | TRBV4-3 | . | TGCGCCAGCAGCCAGACAGGGACAGATACGCAGTATTTT | CASSQTGTDTQYF
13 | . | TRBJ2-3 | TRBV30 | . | TGTGCCTGGAGTCGGCGGGTTTCTGATACGCAGTATTTT | CAWSRRVSDTQYF
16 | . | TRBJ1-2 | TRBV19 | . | TGTGCCAGTAGTATTAAGGAGGGCAGTTACCTGTATGGCTACACCTTC | CASSIKEGSYLYGYTF
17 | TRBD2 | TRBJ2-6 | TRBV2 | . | TGTGCCAGCACTTTTCTAGCGGGAGGGCTAGGGGCCAACGTCCTGACTTTC | CASTFLAGGLGANVLTF
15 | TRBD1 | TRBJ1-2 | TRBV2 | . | TGTGCCACCTCAAAGGGACAGATACCTAACTATGGCTACACCTTC | CATSKGQIPNYGYTF
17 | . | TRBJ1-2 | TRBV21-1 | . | TGTGCCAGCAGCTCCTCAAAGCGGCAGGGGGCCGACGATGGCTACACCTTC | CASSSSKRQGADDGYTF
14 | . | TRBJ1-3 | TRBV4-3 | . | TGCGCCAGCAGCCTCTCAGGGTCTGGAAACACCATATATTTT | CASSLSGSGNTIYF
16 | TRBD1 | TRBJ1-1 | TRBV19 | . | TGTGCCAGTAGTCCCTGGACAGGGGGCGTATGGACTGAAGCTTTCTTT | CASSPWTGGVWTEAFF
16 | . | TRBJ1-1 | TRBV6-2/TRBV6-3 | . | TGTGCCAGCAGTTTAAACAGGGTTACTGTGGACACTGAAGCTTTCTTT | CASSLNRVTVDTEAFF
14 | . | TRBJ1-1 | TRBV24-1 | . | TGTGCCACCAGTGGTGGAACATTAGCGACTGAAGCTTTCTTT | CATSGGTLATEAFF
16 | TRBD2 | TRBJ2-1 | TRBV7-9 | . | TGTGCCAGCAGCTTAGGTGGACTAGCGAATGGCAATGAGCAGTTCTTC | CASSLGGLANGNEQFF
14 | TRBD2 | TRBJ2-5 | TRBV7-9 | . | TGTGCCAGCAGAGGACTAGCGGATGGGGAGACCCAGTACTTC | CASRGLADGETQYF
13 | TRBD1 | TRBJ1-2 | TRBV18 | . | TGTGCCAGCTCACCAGGTGGACAGGGAAGCTACACCTTC | CASSPGGQGSYTF
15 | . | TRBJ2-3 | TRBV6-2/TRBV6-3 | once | TGTGCCAGCAGTTACCAGGGTACGTTCGGAGATACGCAGTATTTT | CASSYQGTFGDTQYF
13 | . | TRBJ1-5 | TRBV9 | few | TGTGCCAGCAGCGAGGGAGCAGGGGAGCCCCAGCATTTT | CASSEGAGEPQHF
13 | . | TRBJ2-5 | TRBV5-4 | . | TGTGCCAGCAGCTTGGGAGGTGGAGAGACCCAGTACTTC | CASSLGGGETQYF
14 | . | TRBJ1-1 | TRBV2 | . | TGTGCCAGCAGTACACAGGGAGTTAACACTGAAGCTTTCTTT | CASSTQGVNTEAFF
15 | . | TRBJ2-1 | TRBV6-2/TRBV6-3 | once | TGTGCCAGCAGTTACTCTCCCGGCTCCTACAATGAGCAGTTCTTC | CASSYSPGSYNEQFF
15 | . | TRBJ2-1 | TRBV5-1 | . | TGCGCCAGCAGCCTGTACCCGGAGGGCCTCGATGAGCAGTTCTTC | CASSLYPEGLDEQFF
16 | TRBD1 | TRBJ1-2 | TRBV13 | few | TGTGCCAGCAGCTCCAGGGGGGACAGGGGGCGCGATGGCTACACCTTC | CASSSRGDRGRDGYTF
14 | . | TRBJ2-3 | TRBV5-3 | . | TGTGCCAGAAGCTTGGTGGGGGCATCAGATACGCAGTATTTT | CARSLVGASDTQYF
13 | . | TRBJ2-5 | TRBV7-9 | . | TGTGCCAGCAGCGATCGGCTGGAGGAGACCCAGTACTTC | CASSDRLEETQYF
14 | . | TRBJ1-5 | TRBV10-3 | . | TGTGCCATCAGTACAGGGCCGGGCAATCAGCCCCAGCATTTT | CAISTGPGNQPQHF
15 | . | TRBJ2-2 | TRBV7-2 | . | TGTGCCAGCAGCTTAATCAGGGCGAACACCGGGGAGCTGTTTTTT | CASSLIRANTGELFF
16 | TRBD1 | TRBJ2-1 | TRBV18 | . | TGTGCCAGCTCAAGACAGGGTATGATCTCCTACAATGAGCAGTTCTTC | CASSRQGMISYNEQFF
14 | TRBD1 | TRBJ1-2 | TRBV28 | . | TGTGCCAGCGGTGTGGGGGACAGGGTTGGTGGCTACACCTTC | CASGVGDRVGGYTF
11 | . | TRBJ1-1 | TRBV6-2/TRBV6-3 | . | TGTGCCAGCAGTTCTCGGACAGAAGCTTTCTTT | CASSSRTEAFF
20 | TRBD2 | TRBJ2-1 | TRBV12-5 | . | TGTGCTAGTGGTCTAGGACAGTTGCCGGGACTAGCGGGCGTATGGAATGAGCAGTTCTTC | CASGLGQLPGLAGVWNEQFF
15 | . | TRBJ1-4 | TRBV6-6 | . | TGTGCCAGCAATAGGTTGGGAGCAACTAATGAAAAACTGTTTTTT | CASNRLGATNEKLFF